This T cell receptor beta chain was identified during a study of blood T cell repertoires in COVID-19. Study-wide context: Specimens from acute and convalescent COVID-19 originated in the United States, Italy and Spain.

The CDR3 runs to 12 residues. Per germline, CDR1 SGHRS and CDR2 YFSETQ. Trimming cost V 4 bases and J 2 bases, with 6 bases left between them. Methods used by the authors: Nucleated cell counts were estimated from reference gene primer amplification. The data were produced by immunoSEQ multiplex PCR, yet TCRdb's version contains in-frame clones alone and is incomplete. V and J calls and clone size come straight from that table; D and trimming were deduced from the DNA. The sample has some 270,000 clones; about nine tenths are singletons. The sample taken for sequencing was peripheral blood. The rearrangement links TRBV5-1 to TRBJ1-2; unclear D gene. This clonotype originated in a man over 45 with acute or convalescent COVID-19. CDR3 residues: CASSRENYGYTF. CDR3 bases: TGCGCCAGCAGCAGGGAGAACTATGGCTACACCTTC. Drawing the rest from reference TRBV5-1 and TRBJ1-2, the complete variable domain is KAGVTQTPRYLIKTRGQQVTLSCSPISGHRSVSWYQQTPGQGLQFLFEYFSETQRNKGNFPGRFSGRQFSNSRSEMNVSTLELGDSALYLCASSRENYGYTFGSGTRLTVV.